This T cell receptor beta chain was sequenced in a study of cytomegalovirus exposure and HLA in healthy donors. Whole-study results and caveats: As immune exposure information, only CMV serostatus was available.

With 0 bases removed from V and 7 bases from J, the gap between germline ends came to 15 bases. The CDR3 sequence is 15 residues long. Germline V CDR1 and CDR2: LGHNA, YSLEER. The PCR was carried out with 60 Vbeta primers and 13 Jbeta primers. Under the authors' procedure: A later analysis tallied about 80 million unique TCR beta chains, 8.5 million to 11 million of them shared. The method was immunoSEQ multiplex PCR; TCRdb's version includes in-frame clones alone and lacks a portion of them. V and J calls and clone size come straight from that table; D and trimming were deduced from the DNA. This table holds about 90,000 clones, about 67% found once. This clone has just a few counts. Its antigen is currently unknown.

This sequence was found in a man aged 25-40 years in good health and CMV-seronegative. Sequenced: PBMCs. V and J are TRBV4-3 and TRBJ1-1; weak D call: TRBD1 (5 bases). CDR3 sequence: CASSQDRRPGGEAFF. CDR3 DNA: TGCGCCAGCAGCCAAGATCGGCGGCCCGGGGGTGAAGCTTTCTTT.